This T cell receptor beta chain appears in the sequencing data of a study of T cells expressing NK-cell markers. The CDR3 contains 17 residues. Germline V CDR1 and CDR2: DFQATT, SNEGSKA (reference sequence). Production of TCR beta cDNA relied on 5'RACE template switching with UMIs. One entry per CDR3 protein, without DNA, is what TCRdb gives after re-calling the 5' RACE reads. Here the sample table reports 250,000 to 300,000 distinct CDR3 sequences. This sequence originates from a woman between 18 and 70 years old in good health. The chain employs TRBV20-1 and TRBJ1-5. Sequencing used blood T cells: a sorted CD56 or NKG2C T cell subset, CD4+ or CD8+ T cells, or bulk PBMC T cells (not recorded which). This CDR3 reads CSAADPTDFYSNQPQHF.